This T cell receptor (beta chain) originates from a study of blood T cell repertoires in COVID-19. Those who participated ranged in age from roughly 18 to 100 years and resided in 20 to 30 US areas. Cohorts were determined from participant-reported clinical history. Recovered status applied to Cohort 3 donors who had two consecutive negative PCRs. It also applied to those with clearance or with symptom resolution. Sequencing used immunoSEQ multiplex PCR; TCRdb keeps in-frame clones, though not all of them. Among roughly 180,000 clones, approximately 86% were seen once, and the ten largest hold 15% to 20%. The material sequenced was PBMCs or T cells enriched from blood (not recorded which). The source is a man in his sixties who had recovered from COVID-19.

The CDR3, as DNA: TGTGCCAGCTCACAGGACAGGGTCGGCACCGGGGAGCTGTTTTTT. It is translated as CASSQDRVGTGELFF. This chain joins TRBV18 and TRBJ2-2; TRBD1 agrees at 8 bases. Trimming took 4 bases from V and 4 from J; bases not matched to a gene: 5. CDR3 length: 15 residues. The germline V gene encodes CDR1 KGHSH and CDR2 LQKENI.